Only a few counts were recorded for the clone carrying this T cell receptor (beta chain). As yet, its antigen is unknown. This CDR3 region has 15 residues. CDR1 is SNHLY, CDR2 FYNNEI, per germline. The V segment lost 6 bases and the J segment 6 bases; nucleotides outside the gene matches: 10. This sample is part of a study of T-cell memory formation after mild COVID-19. 5'RACE with constant-segment primers built TCRalpha and TCRbeta cDNA libraries with UMIs. Using its own MiXCR run on the 5' RACE reads, TCRdb lists one record per CDR3 protein. The sample yields fewer than 95,000 distinct CDR3 sequences, about 13% seen once. Whole-study results and caveats: Among CD4+ contracting clones, most were CM and EM, and CD8+ ones EMRA. Later expanders leaned CD4+, whereas day 15 to 85 contracting clones were balanced CD4/CD8. Within pre-infection memory, some responding clones were found, suggesting cross-reactive memory joined.

The chain recombines TRBV2 with TRBJ2-2, with 7 bases that match TRBD1. Specimen: PBMCs or a T cell subset sorted from them (not recorded which). The TCR sequence derives from an adult woman who had mild COVID-19 (a few samples of this study predate the infection). Cell type and time point are not known. CDR3 sequence reads: CASRPDRAHPGELFF. DNA for the CDR3: TGTGCCAGCAGGCCTGACAGGGCCCACCCCGGGGAGCTGTTTTTT.